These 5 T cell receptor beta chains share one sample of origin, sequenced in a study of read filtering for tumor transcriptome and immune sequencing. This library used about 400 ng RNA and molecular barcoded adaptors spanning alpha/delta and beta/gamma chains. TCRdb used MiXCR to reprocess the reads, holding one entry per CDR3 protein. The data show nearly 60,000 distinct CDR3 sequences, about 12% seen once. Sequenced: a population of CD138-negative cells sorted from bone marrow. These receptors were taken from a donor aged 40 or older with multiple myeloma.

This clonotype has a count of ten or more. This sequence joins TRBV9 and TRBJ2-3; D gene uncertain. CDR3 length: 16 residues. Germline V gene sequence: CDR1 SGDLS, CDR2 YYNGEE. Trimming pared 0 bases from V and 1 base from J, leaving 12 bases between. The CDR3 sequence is CASSVVNLLGTDTQYF. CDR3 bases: TGTGCCAGCAGCGTAGTTAATCTCTTGGGCACAGATACGCAGTATTTT. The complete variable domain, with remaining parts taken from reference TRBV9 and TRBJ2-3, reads DSGVTQTPKHLITATGQRVTLRCSPRSGDLSVYWYQQSLDQGLQFLIQYYNGEERAKGNILERFSAQQFPDLHSELNLSSLELGDSALYFCASSVVNLLGTDTQYFGPGTRLTVL.

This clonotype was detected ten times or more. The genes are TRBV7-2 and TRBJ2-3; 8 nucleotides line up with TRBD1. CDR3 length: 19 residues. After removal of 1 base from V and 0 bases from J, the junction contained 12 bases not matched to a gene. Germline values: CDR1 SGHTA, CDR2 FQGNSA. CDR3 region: CASSLVARGPFTSTDTQYF. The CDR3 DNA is TGTGCCAGCAGCTTAGTCGCCAGGGGGCCCTTTACTAGCACAGATACGCAGTATTTT. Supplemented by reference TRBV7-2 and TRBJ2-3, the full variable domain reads GAGVSQSPSNKVTEKGKDVELRCDPISGHTALYWYRQSLGQGLEFLIYFQGNSAPDKSGLPSDRFSAERTGGSVSTLTIQRTQQEDSAVYLCASSLVARGPFTSTDTQYFGPGTRLTVL.

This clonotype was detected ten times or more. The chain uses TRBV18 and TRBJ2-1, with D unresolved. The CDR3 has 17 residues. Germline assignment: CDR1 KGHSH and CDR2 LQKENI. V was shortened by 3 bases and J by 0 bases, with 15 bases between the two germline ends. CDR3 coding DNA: TGTGCCAGCTCACCCCCCCAGCGAGGAGCCTCCTACAATGAGCAGTTCTTC. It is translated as CASSPPQRGASYNEQFF.

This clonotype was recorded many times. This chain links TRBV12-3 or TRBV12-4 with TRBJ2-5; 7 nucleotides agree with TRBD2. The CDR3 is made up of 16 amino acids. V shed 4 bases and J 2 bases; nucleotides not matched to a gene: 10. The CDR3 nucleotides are TGTGCCAGCAGTTCGCCATTTGATAGCGGGCAAGAGACCCAGTACTTC. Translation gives CASSSPFDSGQETQYF.

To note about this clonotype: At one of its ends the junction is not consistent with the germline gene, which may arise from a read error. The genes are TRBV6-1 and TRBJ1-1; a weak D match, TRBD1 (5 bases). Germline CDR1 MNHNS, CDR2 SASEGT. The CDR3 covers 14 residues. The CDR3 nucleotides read TGTGCCAGCAGTGAATCGTGGGGCCGCACTGAAGCTGTCTTT. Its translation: CASSESWGRTEAVF.